Listed below are T cell receptor beta chains from one sample, sequenced in a study of shared clonotypes between healthy human individuals. Produced via immunoSEQ multiplex PCR; TCRdb's table is partial and in-frame only. The sample includes about a million clones, about 75% of them seen just once. The sample comprised memory CD4+ T cells sorted from blood. These receptors were collected from a man aged 18 to 29 in good health. Each CDR3 is given with its conserved first and last residue. Fields, in order: CDR3 length, J gene, D gene, clone size, V gene, CDR3 protein, CDR3 DNA. The D gene is left open where the match is weak. Some rows mark clone size as missing; the rest say once, few, many or name a class of expanded clone.

14 TRBJ1-2 . . TRBV19 CASTPTGLNYGYTF TGTGCCAGTACCCCGACGGGTCTTAACTATGGCTACACCTTC
15 TRBJ1-5 . once TRBV2 CASSERDSRSGPQHF TGTGCCAGCAGTGAACGAGACAGCAGGTCGGGGCCCCAGCATTTT
12 TRBJ2-1 TRBD1 . TRBV18 CASSRGTGEQFF TGTGCCAGCTCACGCGGGACAGGCGAGCAGTTCTTC
15 TRBJ1-2 . . TRBV11-2 CASSLVGDPAYGYTF TGTGCCAGCAGCTTAGTAGGGGACCCAGCCTATGGCTACACCTTC
15 TRBJ2-7 TRBD1 . TRBV2 CASSGTGGAKYEQYF TGTGCCAGCAGTGGAACAGGGGGCGCGAAATACGAGCAGTACTTC
17 TRBJ1-3 . . TRBV18 CASSPPRGESSGNTIYF TGTGCCAGCTCACCACCGAGGGGGGAGAGCTCTGGAAACACCATATATTTT
13 TRBJ1-4 . . TRBV29-1 CSVEDASMKKLFF TGCAGCGTTGAAGATGCTAGCATGAAAAAACTGTTTTTT
17 TRBJ2-7 . once TRBV7-6 CASSLEYRSSESYEQYF TGTGCCAGCAGCTTAGAATATAGGTCTAGCGAGTCCTACGAGCAGTACTTC
15 TRBJ2-7 . . TRBV7-2 CASSLDSTNPHEQYF TGTGCCAGCAGCTTAGACAGTACAAACCCCCACGAGCAGTACTTC
13 TRBJ2-3 . . TRBV7-2 CASSFGPLDTQYF TGTGCCAGCAGCTTCGGCCCCTTGGATACGCAGTATTTT
16 TRBJ2-5 TRBD2 . TRBV5-1 CASSLAIAGGQETQYF TGCGCCAGCAGCTTGGCAATAGCGGGGGGCCAAGAGACCCAGTACTTC
14 TRBJ1-1 . . TRBV10-2 CASRDWTENTEAFF TGCGCCAGCAGGGATTGGACAGAGAACACTGAAGCTTTCTTT
13 TRBJ1-2 . . TRBV6-6 CASSYTTEYGYTF TGTGCCAGCAGTTACACAACAGAGTATGGCTACACCTTC
18 TRBJ2-1 TRBD2 . TRBV4-3 CASSQRTGTSGKGNEQFF TGCGCCAGCAGCCAGAGGACAGGGACTAGCGGGAAGGGGAATGAGCAGTTCTTC
16 TRBJ2-7 TRBD2 . TRBV2 CASRDVEGRAPYEQYF TGTGCCAGCAGGGATGTAGAAGGGAGGGCCCCCTACGAGCAGTACTTC
12 TRBJ2-1 . once TRBV7-6 CASSLPWDLLIF TGTGCCAGCAGCCTTCCTTGGGACTTGCTTATCTTC
15 TRBJ1-2 TRBD1 . TRBV10-3 CAISESPGPGGGYTF TGTGCCATCAGTGAATCTCCGGGCCCAGGGGGTGGCTACACCTTC
14 TRBJ2-1 . . TRBV7-2 CASSLNRDHNEQFF TGTGCCAGCAGCCTTAACAGGGATCACAATGAGCAGTTCTTC
15 TRBJ1-2 . . TRBV7-9 CASSLAVRGGYGYTF TGTGCCAGCAGCTTAGCTGTTCGAGGTGGCTATGGCTACACCTTC
16 TRBJ2-2 . . TRBV5-6 CASSLGGAPVTGELFF TGTGCCAGCAGCTTGGGTGGGGCCCCGGTGACCGGGGAGCTGTTTTTT
16 TRBJ2-7 . . TRBV19 CASSISGRVSSYEQYF TGTGCCAGTAGTATATCCGGCAGGGTAAGCTCCTACGAGCAGTACTTC
13 TRBJ1-5 . . TRBV5-1 CASSLEFNQPQHF TGCGCCAGCAGCTTGGAGTTCAATCAGCCCCAGCATTTT
16 TRBJ1-2 . . TRBV5-6 CASSFTSDSISYGYTF TGTGCCAGCAGCTTCACCTCGGACAGTATAAGCTATGGCTACACCTTC
15 TRBJ2-7 . . TRBV30 CAWSYPRLGAYEQYF TGTGCCTGGAGCTACCCTAGACTAGGGGCCTACGAGCAGTACTTC
13 TRBJ1-4 TRBD1 many TRBV30 CAWEAGGVEKLFF TGTGCCTGGGAGGCAGGGGGCGTTGAAAAACTGTTTTTT
15 TRBJ2-5 . . TRBV5-1 CASSLAGEPQETQYF TGCGCCAGCAGCTTGGCCGGAGAGCCTCAAGAGACCCAGTACTTC
17 TRBJ2-1 TRBD2 . TRBV29-1 CSVEEVKAGPSYNEQFF TGCAGCGTTGAAGAAGTAAAAGCGGGGCCTTCCTACAATGAGCAGTTCTTC
13 TRBJ2-7 . . TRBV9 CASSVGGNNEQYF TGTGCCAGCAGCGTAGGAGGGAACAACGAGCAGTACTTC
12 TRBJ1-2 TRBD1 . TRBV29-1 CSGRQGTYGYTF TGCAGCGGTCGACAGGGGACATATGGCTACACCTTC
13 TRBJ1-2 . . TRBV5-4 CASSVDRSYGYTF TGTGCCAGCAGCGTAGACAGGTCCTATGGCTACACCTTC
15 TRBJ2-1 . . TRBV18 CASSPQIGGYNEQFF TGTGCCAGCTCACCCCAGATAGGTGGCTACAATGAGCAGTTCTTC
12 TRBJ1-6 . . TRBV30 CAWRGNASPLHF TGTGCCTGGAGGGGGAACGCTTCACCCCTCCACTTT
13 TRBJ1-2 . few TRBV6-5 CASSNSLNYGYTF TGTGCCAGCAGTAATAGTCTAAACTATGGCTACACCTTC
14 TRBJ2-7 TRBD1 . TRBV2 CASTPSDRGREQYF TGTGCCAGCACCCCGTCGGACAGGGGTCGCGAGCAGTACTTC
16 TRBJ2-4 TRBD1 . TRBV6-6 CASNSRGQNTKNIQYF TGTGCCAGCAACTCCCGGGGACAGAATACTAAAAACATTCAGTACTTC
12 TRBJ2-7 . . TRBV7-2 CATRLDSYEQYF TGTGCCACCAGACTGGACTCCTACGAGCAGTACTTC
12 TRBJ1-1 . few TRBV30 CAWRTGNTEAFF TGTGCCTGGAGGACAGGGAACACTGAAGCTTTCTTT
13 TRBJ1-1 . . TRBV10-3 CAISDRMNTEAFF TGTGCCATCAGTGACAGGATGAACACTGAAGCTTTCTTT
15 TRBJ2-7 TRBD1 . TRBV13 CASSRPTGVSVEQYF TGTGCCAGCAGCCGACCGACAGGGGTTTCGGTCGAGCAGTACTTC
11 TRBJ2-1 . . TRBV10-3 CAAGPRNEQFF TGTGCCGCGGGGCCCAGGAATGAGCAGTTCTTC
15 TRBJ2-4 . . TRBV18 CASSPFERALNIQYF TGTGCCAGCTCACCATTCGAGCGAGCACTAAACATTCAGTACTTC
13 TRBJ1-1 . few TRBV15 CATAHGKNTEAFF TGTGCCACCGCTCACGGTAAGAACACTGAAGCTTTCTTT
15 TRBJ1-2 . . TRBV5-6 CASNFPVGGDYGYTF TGTGCCAGCAACTTCCCCGTAGGGGGGGACTATGGCTACACCTTC
14 TRBJ1-3 TRBD1 . TRBV5-6 CASTLGGTGNTIYF TGTGCCAGCACGCTGGGGGGGACAGGCAACACCATATATTTT
14 TRBJ1-6 TRBD1 . TRBV10-3 CAISGDRANSPLHF TGTGCCATCAGTGGGGACAGGGCAAATTCACCCCTCCACTTT
15 TRBJ1-6 . few TRBV5-8 CASRGEAYYNSPLHF TGTGCCAGCCGAGGGGAGGCCTATTATAATTCACCCCTCCACTTT
15 TRBJ1-1 . few TRBV9 CASSSLRGVNTEAFF TGTGCCAGCAGTTCCCTAAGGGGCGTGAACACTGAAGCTTTCTTT
14 TRBJ2-5 . . TRBV6-1 CASSPGGSQETQYF TGTGCCAGCAGCCCTGGGGGGAGCCAAGAGACCCAGTACTTC
14 TRBJ2-3 TRBD1 once TRBV5-1 CASSRDRGTDTQYF TGCGCCAGCAGTAGGGACAGGGGCACAGATACGCAGTATTTT
14 TRBJ2-1 . . TRBV7-7 CASSSERASNEQFF TGTGCTAGCAGCTCCGAAAGGGCCTCCAATGAGCAGTTCTTC
15 TRBJ2-1 . . TRBV19 CASSERARADNEQFF TGTGCCAGTAGTGAGAGGGCACGGGCGGACAATGAGCAGTTCTTC
16 TRBJ2-5 TRBD2 . TRBV4-1 CASSRGLAGGQETQYF TGCGCCAGCAGCCGGGGACTAGCGGGGGGCCAAGAGACCCAGTACTTC
14 TRBJ2-5 TRBD2 . TRBV5-4 CASSPGLEVETQYF TGTGCCAGCAGCCCGGGACTAGAGGTTGAGACCCAGTACTTC
15 TRBJ1-2 TRBD1 once TRBV5-6 CASRILTGRRNGYTF TGTGCCAGCAGGATTCTGACAGGGCGACGAAATGGCTACACCTTC
15 TRBJ1-5 TRBD1 . TRBV19 CASSIDQGAGQPQHF TGTGCCAGTAGTATAGATCAGGGGGCGGGACAGCCCCAGCATTTT
14 TRBJ1-6 . . TRBV19 CASSIGGGVSPLHF TGTGCCAGTAGTATCGGGGGAGGGGTTTCACCCCTCCACTTT